The following is a T cell receptor (beta chain) sequence with its context. The data belong to a study of blood T cell repertoires in COVID-19. Study as a whole: Samples came from the United States, Italy and Spain, spanning acute and convalescent COVID-19.

The germline V and J ends were trimmed by 7 bases and 4 bases, with 9 bases remaining between them. Germline V gene lookup returns CDR1 SGHRS and CDR2 YFSETQ. The CDR3 runs 11 residues. How the authors handled the data: From reference gene primer amplification, estimates of nucleated cell counts were derived. TCRdb keeps only in-frame clones here, not all; method: immunoSEQ multiplex PCR. V, J and clone size derive from that table, while D and trimming were established from the DNA sequence. The data hold around 150,000 clones, with roughly 89% observed a single time. The genes are TRBV5-1 and TRBJ2-7; possible D gene TRBD2, 6 bases. The clonotype was recovered from a woman in her sixties or seventies who had recovered from COVID-19. Sequenced: peripheral blood. The CDR3 sequence: CASGTYYEQYF. The CDR3 DNA reads as TGCGCCAGCGGGACTTATTACGAGCAGTACTTC.